These T cell receptor beta chains were read from a single sample in a study of OX40 agonist ivuxolimab in advanced cancers. Assay: immunoSEQ multiplex PCR; the TCRdb copy retains only in-frame clones and omits some. Among some 20,000 clones, under 90% were seen once, and the ten largest hold more than 11%. Source: CD4+ or CD8+ T cells sorted from blood, taken in a trial of the OX40 agonist ivuxolimab. All receptors come from an adult with an advanced solid tumor such as melanoma, head and neck, liver or kidney cancer. Both conserved end residues are part of each CDR3. The order of the fields is CDR3 protein, CDR3 DNA, J gene, clone size, V gene, D gene. A D gene is named only where the DNA matches it firmly. Some rows mark clone size as missing; the rest say once, few, many or name a class of expanded clone.

cdr3_aa: CASSPTGYEQYF
cdr3_nt: TGTGCCAGCAGTCCTACAGGGTACGAGCAGTACTTC
j_call: TRBJ2-7
clone_size: NA
v_call: TRBV5-6
d_call: NA

cdr3_aa: CASSFGHPQAFF
cdr3_nt: TGTGCCAGCAGCTTTGGTCATCCTCAAGCTTTCTTT
j_call: TRBJ1-1
clone_size: NA
v_call: TRBV7-2
d_call: NA

cdr3_aa: CAVGSSYGYTF
cdr3_nt: TGTGCCGTGGGAAGTAGCTATGGCTACACCTTC
j_call: TRBJ1-2
clone_size: NA
v_call: TRBV27
d_call: NA

cdr3_aa: CSARGGQVEFF
cdr3_nt: TGCAGTGCTAGAGGTGGACAAGTGGAATTCTTC
j_call: TRBJ2-1
clone_size: NA
v_call: TRBV20-1
d_call: NA

cdr3_aa: CASSYGLAEQETQYF
cdr3_nt: TGTGCCAGCAGTTACGGGCTAGCGGAACAAGAGACCCAGTACTTC
j_call: TRBJ2-5
clone_size: NA
v_call: TRBV6-6
d_call: TRBD2

cdr3_aa: CASSLGDRGEAFF
cdr3_nt: TGCGCCAGCAGCTTGGGGGACAGGGGTGAAGCTTTCTTT
j_call: TRBJ1-1
clone_size: NA
v_call: TRBV5-1
d_call: TRBD1

cdr3_aa: CASTPVGRTMNTEAFF
cdr3_nt: TGTGCCAGCACCCCCGTAGGGAGGACCATGAACACTGAAGCTTTCTTT
j_call: TRBJ1-1
clone_size: NA
v_call: TRBV9
d_call: NA

cdr3_aa: CASSYRTNTGELFF
cdr3_nt: TGTGCCAGCAGTTACAGGACGAACACCGGGGAGCTGTTTTTT
j_call: TRBJ2-2
clone_size: NA
v_call: TRBV6-5
d_call: NA

cdr3_aa: CASSLRETEQYF
cdr3_nt: TGCGCCAGCAGCCTCCGGGAGACCGAGCAGTACTTC
j_call: TRBJ2-7
clone_size: NA
v_call: TRBV5-1
d_call: NA

cdr3_aa: CASSRPGELDTEAFF
cdr3_nt: TGCGCCAGCAGCCGACCAGGCGAGTTGGACACTGAAGCTTTCTTT
j_call: TRBJ1-1
clone_size: NA
v_call: TRBV5-1
d_call: NA

cdr3_aa: CATRDGYTGELFF
cdr3_nt: TGCGCCACCAGGGACGGATACACCGGGGAGCTGTTTTTT
j_call: TRBJ2-2
clone_size: NA
v_call: TRBV4-3
d_call: NA

cdr3_aa: CSVEGGNTEAFF
cdr3_nt: TGCAGCGTTGAGGGTGGAAACACTGAAGCTTTCTTT
j_call: TRBJ1-1
clone_size: medium-sized
v_call: TRBV29-1
d_call: NA

cdr3_aa: CASSQKAGTLSAEAFF
cdr3_nt: TGCGCCAGCAGCCAAAAGGCAGGGACCTTGTCGGCTGAAGCTTTCTTT
j_call: TRBJ1-1
clone_size: NA
v_call: TRBV4-1
d_call: NA

cdr3_aa: CASRAGGDTEAFF
cdr3_nt: TGCGCCAGCCGCGCGGGGGGGGACACTGAAGCTTTCTTT
j_call: TRBJ1-1
clone_size: NA
v_call: TRBV4-1
d_call: NA

cdr3_aa: CASSLGGTGGGYTF
cdr3_nt: TGTGCCAGCAGCTTAGGAGGGACAGGGGGCGGCTACACCTTC
j_call: TRBJ1-2
clone_size: few
v_call: TRBV7-2
d_call: TRBD1

cdr3_aa: CASSFFPGSRSNSPLHF
cdr3_nt: TGTGCCAGCAGCTTCTTTCCTGGTTCCCGCTCTAATTCACCCCTCCACTTT
j_call: TRBJ1-6
clone_size: NA
v_call: TRBV5-5
d_call: NA

cdr3_aa: CASIGPGDNEQFF
cdr3_nt: TGTGCCAGCATTGGTCCGGGAGACAATGAGCAGTTCTTC
j_call: TRBJ2-1
clone_size: NA
v_call: TRBV5-4
d_call: NA

cdr3_aa: CASSGGTGPSPLHF
cdr3_nt: TGTGCCAGCAGTGGCGGCACAGGGCCCTCACCCCTCCACTTT
j_call: TRBJ1-6
clone_size: NA
v_call: TRBV27
d_call: NA

cdr3_aa: CASSQGTGYRYEQYF
cdr3_nt: TGCGCCAGCAGCCAAGGGACAGGTTATCGCTACGAGCAGTACTTC
j_call: TRBJ2-7
clone_size: NA
v_call: TRBV4-3
d_call: TRBD1

cdr3_aa: CASRLLAGGPFDEQFF
cdr3_nt: TGTGCCAGCAGGTTACTAGCGGGGGGGCCTTTTGATGAGCAGTTCTTC
j_call: TRBJ2-1
clone_size: NA
v_call: TRBV5-4
d_call: TRBD2

cdr3_aa: CASSQDMGDYGYTF
cdr3_nt: TGTGCCAGCAGCCAAGATATGGGAGACTATGGCTACACCTTC
j_call: TRBJ1-2
clone_size: NA
v_call: TRBV4-2
d_call: NA

cdr3_aa: CSAFTGKEQYF
cdr3_nt: TGCAGTGCTTTCACAGGTAAAGAGCAGTACTTC
j_call: TRBJ2-7
clone_size: once
v_call: TRBV20-1
d_call: NA

cdr3_aa: CASTTTPGLAGALWETQYF
cdr3_nt: TGTGCCAGCACCACAACACCGGGACTAGCGGGGGCCCTCTGGGAGACCCAGTACTTC
j_call: TRBJ2-5
clone_size: NA
v_call: TRBV5-8
d_call: TRBD2

cdr3_aa: CASSLDRRTGEFYGYTF
cdr3_nt: TGTGCCAGCAGCTTAGATCGTCGGACAGGGGAATTCTATGGCTACACCTTC
j_call: TRBJ1-2
clone_size: NA
v_call: TRBV7-2
d_call: TRBD1

cdr3_aa: CASSIPKGYLGYGYTF
cdr3_nt: TGTGCCAGTAGTATCCCCAAGGGGTATCTGGGGTATGGCTACACCTTC
j_call: TRBJ1-2
clone_size: once
v_call: TRBV19
d_call: NA

cdr3_aa: CASGPRTGWNEQFF
cdr3_nt: TGTGCCAGCGGTCCGAGGACAGGGTGGAATGAGCAGTTCTTC
j_call: TRBJ2-1
clone_size: NA
v_call: TRBV6-5
d_call: TRBD1

cdr3_aa: CASSFFRTGVETQYF
cdr3_nt: TGTGCCAGCAGCTTCTTCCGTACAGGGGTGGAGACCCAGTACTTC
j_call: TRBJ2-5
clone_size: once
v_call: TRBV7-8
d_call: TRBD1

cdr3_aa: CASSETGWANEKLFF
cdr3_nt: TGTGCCAGCAGCGAGACAGGGTGGGCTAATGAAAAACTGTTTTTT
j_call: TRBJ1-4
clone_size: NA
v_call: TRBV2
d_call: TRBD1